This TCR beta chain was observed in a study of breast tumors, draining lymph nodes, adjacent tissues. Breast cancer patients provided tissue from their axillary draining lymph nodes. This clonotype was recorded at least ten times. Its antigen is as yet unknown. Trimming took 5 bases from V and 2 from J, leaving 10 bases between them. The CDR3 totals 14 residues. Whole-study results and caveats: That most tumor T cells come from lymph nodes remained unproven. Tumor repertoires ranked between lymph nodes and nontumor tissue in diversity, with V and J gene preferences. Data fit most tumor T cells coming from lymph node, expanding in tumor. Tumor and nontumor repertoires were significantly more similar in luminal-like than in basal-like breast cancer.

TCRdb reanalysed the multiplex PCR reads using MiXCR and keeps one entry per CDR3 protein. This sample has roughly 100,000 distinct CDR3 sequences; roughly 33% occur once, and the top ten carry under 6%. The origin of this receptor is a female donor with breast cancer. Some clones in this sample may be carry-over from other donors' samples. Sequencing was performed on axillary lymph node tissue. The chain recombines TRBV12-3 or TRBV12-4 with TRBJ1-5; maybe TRBD1 (6 bases). CDR3 in DNA: TGTGCCAGCAGTATGACAGGTCGCAATCAGCCCCAGCATTTT. Its translation is CASSMTGRNQPQHF.